The rows below give T cell receptor beta chains drawn from one sample of a study of human T cells and chemical hapten exposure. Using its own MiXCR run on the RACE reads, TCRdb lists one record per CDR3 protein. The table records a few hundred thousand distinct CDR3 sequences, 5% to 6.5% of them present only once. The starting material was whole blood, obtained in connection with sensitization to the hapten diphenylcyclopropenone (DPC). These receptors were taken from a woman younger than 35 with alopecia areata. Some clones in this sample may be carry-over from other donors' samples. CDR3s include the opening cysteine and the closing phenylalanine or tryptophan. The D gene is left open where the match is weak. Clone size appears in some rows only: once, few, many, or a class for an expanded clone.

clone size	V gene	J gene	D gene	CDR3 DNA	CDR3 protein
few	TRBV7-2	TRBJ1-1	.	TGTGCCAGCAGCTTACACAGAGAGAACACTGAAGCTTTCTTT	CASSLHRENTEAFF
few	TRBV6-2/TRBV6-3	TRBJ1-1	TRBD1	TGTGCCAGCAGTTACTCTGACGGGACAGACCCTGAAGCTTTCTTT	CASSYSDGTDPEAFF
many	TRBV2	TRBJ1-2	TRBD1	TGTGCCAGCAGCGCCGACAGGGAGGTCTATGGCTACACCTTC	CASSADREVYGYTF
many	TRBV20-1	TRBJ2-1	TRBD1	TGCAGTGCTAGAGCCTTGACAGGGAAGTTCCCCAATGAGCAGTTCTTC	CSARALTGKFPNEQFF
many	TRBV25-1	TRBJ2-6	.	TGTGCCAGCAGTCCGAAACCGGGGGACCCTGGGGCCAACGTCCTGACTTTC	CASSPKPGDPGANVLTF
many	TRBV29-1	TRBJ2-3	.	TGCAGCGTTGGCCGGGACACCTTTAGGGCAGATACGCAGTATTTT	CSVGRDTFRADTQYF
.	TRBV20-1	TRBJ2-3	TRBD1	TGCAGTTTAAGGGACAGGGTAGTAGATACGCAGTATTTT	CSLRDRVVDTQYF
few	TRBV6-2/TRBV6-3	TRBJ2-3	.	TGTGCCAGCAGTTACTCTGCGGGGGCGCCCACAGATACGCAGTATTTT	CASSYSAGAPTDTQYF
many	TRBV29-1	TRBJ2-3	.	TGCAGCGTCCGCAAGGTAGCAGATACGCAGTATTTT	CSVRKVADTQYF
many	TRBV4-3	TRBJ2-5	.	TGCGCCAGCAGCCAAGGCCCATTAAGGGCGAATGAGACCCAGTACTTC	CASSQGPLRANETQYF
many	TRBV4-2	TRBJ1-2	.	TGTGCCAGCAGCCTCGGCAGGTCGACTCTGGAAAACTATGGCTACACCTTC	CASSLGRSTLENYGYTF
.	TRBV5-4	TRBJ1-2	.	TGTGCCAGCAGCCCGAGGGACATCACGGGCTATGGCTACACCTTC	CASSPRDITGYGYTF
few	TRBV5-1	TRBJ2-3	TRBD2	TGCGCCAGCAGCCACCCCGGGACTAGCGGGGGTGCTGGCACAGATACGCAGTATTTT	CASSHPGTSGGAGTDTQYF
.	TRBV29-1	TRBJ1-1	.	TGCAGCGTGTGGTCCCGATTAGAAGAAGCTTTCTTT	CSVWSRLEEAFF
.	TRBV6-5	TRBJ2-1	TRBD1	TGTGCCAGCACCCCGGGACAGGGGTGGAATGAGCAGTTCTTC	CASTPGQGWNEQFF
many	TRBV10-3	TRBJ2-7	.	TGTGCCATCAGTGAGCGTCTCTCACAGGGTCGGAACGAGCAGTACTTC	CAISERLSQGRNEQYF
many	TRBV6-2/TRBV6-3	TRBJ1-6	.	TGTGCCAGCCCGAGGCCGGCGAATTCACCCCTCCACTTT	CASPRPANSPLHF
few	TRBV6-2/TRBV6-3	TRBJ2-3	.	TGTGCCAGCAGTTACTTGCCGGAAGCCACAGATACGCAGTATTTT	CASSYLPEATDTQYF